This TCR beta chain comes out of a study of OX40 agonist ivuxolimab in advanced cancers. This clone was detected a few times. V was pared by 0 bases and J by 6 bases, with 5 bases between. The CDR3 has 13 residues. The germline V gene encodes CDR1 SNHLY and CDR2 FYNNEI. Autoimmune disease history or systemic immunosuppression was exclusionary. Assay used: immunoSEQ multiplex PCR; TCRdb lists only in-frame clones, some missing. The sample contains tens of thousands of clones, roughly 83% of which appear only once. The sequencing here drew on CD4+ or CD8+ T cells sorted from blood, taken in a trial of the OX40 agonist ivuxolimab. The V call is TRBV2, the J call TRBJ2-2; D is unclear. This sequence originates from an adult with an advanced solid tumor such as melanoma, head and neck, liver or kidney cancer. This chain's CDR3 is CASSEARPGELFF. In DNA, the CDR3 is TGTGCCAGCAGTGAAGCGCGGCCCGGGGAGCTGTTTTTT.